These 2 T cell receptor beta chains share one sample of origin, sequenced in a study of blood T cell repertoires in COVID-19. This table comes from immunoSEQ multiplex PCR, and its TCRdb copy is limited to in-frame clones, with some not included. This sample has 250,000 to 300,000 clones; about 86% occur once, and the top ten carry around 1.8%. The specimen sequenced was peripheral blood. These TCRs come from a man in his thirties or forties with active or convalescent COVID-19.

The V call is TRBV9, the J call TRBJ1-1, with a possible D match to TRBD1 (5 bases). This CDR3 contains 18 residues. The V gene's germline CDR1 is SGDLS and CDR2 YYNGEE. With 3 bases removed from V and 1 base from J, the gap between germline ends came to 22 bases. The DNA of the CDR3 is TGTGCCAGCAGCGCCAGCCGGGGGTCGCTCAAGGGGAACACTGAAGCTTTCTTT. It specifies CASSASRGSLKGNTEAFF. The full variable domain, with the rest looked up from reference TRBV9 and TRBJ1-1, is DSGVTQTPKHLITATGQRVTLRCSPRSGDLSVYWYQQSLDQGLQFLIQYYNGEERAKGNILERFSAQQFPDLHSELNLSSLELGDSALYFCASSASRGSLKGNTEAFFGQGTRLTVV.

This rearrangement joins TRBV19 to TRBJ1-5; D possibly corresponds to TRBD1 (5 bases). Trimming took off 3 bases at V and 1 base at J, with 16 bases between the two ends. The CDR3 loop spans 17 amino acids. The germline gives CDR1 LNHDA, CDR2 SQIVND (reference sequence). CDR3 protein: CASSMLGREGSNQPQHF. The CDR3 bases are TGTGCCAGTAGTATGCTGGGCAGGGAGGGGAGCAATCAGCCCCAGCATTTT. Full variable domain (missing parts from reference TRBV19 and TRBJ1-5): DGGITQSPKYLFRKEGQNVTLSCEQNLNHDAMYWYRQDPGQGLRLIYYSQIVNDFQKGDIAEGYSVSREKKESFPLTVTSAQKNPTAFYLCASSMLGREGSNQPQHFGDGTRLSIL.